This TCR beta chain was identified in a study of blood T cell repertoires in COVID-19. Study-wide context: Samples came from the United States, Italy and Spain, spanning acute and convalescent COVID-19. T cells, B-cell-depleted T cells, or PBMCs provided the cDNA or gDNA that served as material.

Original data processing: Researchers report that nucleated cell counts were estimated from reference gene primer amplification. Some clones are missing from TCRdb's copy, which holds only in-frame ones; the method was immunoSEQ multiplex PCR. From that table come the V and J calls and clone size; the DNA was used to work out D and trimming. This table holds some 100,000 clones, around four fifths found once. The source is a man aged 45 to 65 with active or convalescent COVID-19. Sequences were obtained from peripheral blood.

The CDR3 DNA follows: TGTGCCAGCAGTGAAATGCCGGGACAGGGATTCTATGAGCAGTTCTTC. This codes for CASSEMPGQGFYEQFF. The chain joins TRBV6-1 to TRBJ2-1; 9 nucleotides align to TRBD1. CDR3 length: 16 amino acids. From germline, CDR1 is MNHNS and CDR2 SASEGT. J gave up 8 bases and V 2 bases, and 10 bases lay outside the gene matches.